This T cell receptor (beta chain) appears in the sequencing data of a study of CD8+ T cells in alopecia areata. As the sequencing template, cDNA was produced by extracting RNA and reverse transcribing it. Produced via immunoSEQ multiplex PCR; TCRdb's table is partial and in-frame only. The sample was found to contain under 350,000 clones, and every one recurs. CD4, CD8alpha, NKG2D, NKG2ACE and other markers guided sorting of pooled cutaneous lymph node cells. V was pared by 0 bases and J by 4 bases, with 4 bases of the junction left unmatched. This CDR3 region has 16 residues. The germline V gene encodes CDR1 NSQYPW and CDR2 LRSPGD (reference sequence). This clone has just a few counts. Its target is not known. Each gene name is a mouse one. The read comes to an end 4 residues before the CDR3 does, leaving the germline J gene to fill in the end. Findings of the study overall: It was lesional scalp, especially alopecia totalis/universalis, that showed higher clonality than normal scalp.

J is TRBJ2-1 and V is TRBV1; 9 bases line up with TRBD2. The clonotype originates from a C3H/HeJ mouse with alopecia areata. For this mouse line, the MHC haplotype is H2-k. Sequenced: CD4+ T cells sorted from a lymph node. The sequenced CDR3 bases are TGCACCTGCAGTGCAGAAGGACTGGGGCGTTATGCT. It codes for CTCSAEGLGRYA. The entire CDR3 sequence reads CTCSAEGLGRYAEQFF.